This TCR beta chain is from a study of molecular identifiers for immune sequencing clone quantification. TCRdb reprocessed the PCR reads via MiXCR and lists one record per CDR3 protein. The sample carries around 480,000 distinct CDR3 sequences, about 25% recorded once. V was shortened by 6 bases and J by 5 bases, with 11 bases between the two germline ends. This CDR3 region has 13 residues. Germline V gives CDR1 MNHEY, CDR2 SVGAGI. This clonotype has more than one count but fewer than ten. The chain is built from TRBV6-5 and TRBJ1-5; D ambiguous. Sequences were obtained from naive CD8+ T cells from blood, with Jurkat cell RNA spiked in. This sample's subset: FACS-sorted CD8+CD4-CCR7+CD45RA+ naive T cells. The TCR originated in a human donor in good health. Some libraries in this study had Jurkat cell RNA spiked in. The CDR3 here is CASSSGVHQPQHF. The CDR3 DNA reads TGTGCCAGCAGCTCGGGAGTTCATCAGCCCCAGCATTTT.